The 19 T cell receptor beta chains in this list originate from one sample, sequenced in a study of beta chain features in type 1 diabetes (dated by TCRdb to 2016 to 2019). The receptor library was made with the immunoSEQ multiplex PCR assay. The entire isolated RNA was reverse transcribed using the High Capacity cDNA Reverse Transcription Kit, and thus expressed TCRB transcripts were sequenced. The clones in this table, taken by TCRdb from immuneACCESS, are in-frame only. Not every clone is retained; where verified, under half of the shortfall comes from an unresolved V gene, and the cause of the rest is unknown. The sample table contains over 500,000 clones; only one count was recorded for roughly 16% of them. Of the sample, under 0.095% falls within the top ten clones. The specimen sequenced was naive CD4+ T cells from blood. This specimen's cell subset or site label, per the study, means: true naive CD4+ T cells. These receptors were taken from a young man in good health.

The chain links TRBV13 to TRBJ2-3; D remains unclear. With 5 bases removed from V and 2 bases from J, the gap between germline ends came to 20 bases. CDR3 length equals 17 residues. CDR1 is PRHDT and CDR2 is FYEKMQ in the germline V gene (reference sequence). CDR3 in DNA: TGTGCCAGCAGCCCTCCGGTGGCTAGAGTGGACACAGATACGCAGTATTTT. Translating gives CASSPPVARVDTDTQYF.

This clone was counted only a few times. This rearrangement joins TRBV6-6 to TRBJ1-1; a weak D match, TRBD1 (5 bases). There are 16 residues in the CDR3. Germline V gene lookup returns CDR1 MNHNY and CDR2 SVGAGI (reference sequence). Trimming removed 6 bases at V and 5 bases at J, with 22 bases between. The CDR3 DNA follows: TGTGCCAGCAGGCGCGATCGGGGGGAAGTCGGGACTGAAGCTTTCTTT. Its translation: CASRRDRGEVGTEAFF.

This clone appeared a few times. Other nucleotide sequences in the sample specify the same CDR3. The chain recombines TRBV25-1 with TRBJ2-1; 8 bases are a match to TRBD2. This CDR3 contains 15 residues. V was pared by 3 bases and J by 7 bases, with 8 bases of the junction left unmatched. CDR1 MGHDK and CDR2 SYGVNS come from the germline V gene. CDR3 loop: CASSDPGLGRNEQFF. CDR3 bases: TGTGCCAGCAGTGATCCGGGACTAGGGAGGAATGAGCAGTTCTTC.

CDR3 nucleotide sequence: TGTGCCAGCAGCGTAGCAAGGGAGGGGGATACGCAGTATTTT. It translates to CASSVAREGDTQYF. The rearrangement uses TRBV9 and TRBJ2-3; TRBD2 aligns across 7 bases. This CDR3 comprises 14 residues. Trimming removed 0 bases from V and 6 bases from J; junction bases left unmatched: 4. CDR1 SGDLS and CDR2 YYNGEE come from the germline V gene.

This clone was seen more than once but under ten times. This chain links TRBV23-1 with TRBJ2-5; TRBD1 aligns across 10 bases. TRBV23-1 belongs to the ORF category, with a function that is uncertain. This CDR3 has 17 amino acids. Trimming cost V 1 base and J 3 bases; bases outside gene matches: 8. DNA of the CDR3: TGCGCCAGCAGTCAATTGAAGCGACAGGGGGCTGAAGAGACCCAGTACTTC. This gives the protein CASSQLKRQGAEETQYF.

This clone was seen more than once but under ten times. CDR3 nucleotides: TGTGCCAGCAGCGGACGGATGAACACTGAAGCTTTCTTT. Its translation is CASSGRMNTEAFF. The V gene is TRBV13, the J gene TRBJ1-1; D is ambiguous. The germline V gene encodes CDR1 PRHDT and CDR2 FYEKMQ (reference sequence). The CDR3 runs 13 residues. V was pared by 5 bases and J by 0 bases, with 7 bases between.

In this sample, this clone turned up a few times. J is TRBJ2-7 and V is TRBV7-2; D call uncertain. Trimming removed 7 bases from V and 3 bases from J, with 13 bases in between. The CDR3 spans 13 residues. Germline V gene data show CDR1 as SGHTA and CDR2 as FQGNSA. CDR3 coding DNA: TGTGCCAGCACCGCCGGGCCTAACTACGAGCAGTACTTC. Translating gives CASTAGPNYEQYF.

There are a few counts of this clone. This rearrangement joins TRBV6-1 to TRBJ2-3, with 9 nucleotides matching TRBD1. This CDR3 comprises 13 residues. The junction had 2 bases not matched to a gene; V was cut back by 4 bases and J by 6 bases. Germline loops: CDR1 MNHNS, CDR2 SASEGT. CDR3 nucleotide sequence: TGTGCCAGCAGTGGGACAGGGGCCGATACGCAGTATTTT. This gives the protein CASSGTGADTQYF.

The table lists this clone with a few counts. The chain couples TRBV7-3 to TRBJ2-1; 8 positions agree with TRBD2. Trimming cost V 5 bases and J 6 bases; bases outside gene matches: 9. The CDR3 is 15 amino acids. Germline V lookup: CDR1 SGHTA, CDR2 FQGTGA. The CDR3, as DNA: TGTGCCAGCAGCCGCACTAGCGGACTCGGCAATGAGCAGTTCTTC. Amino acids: CASSRTSGLGNEQFF.

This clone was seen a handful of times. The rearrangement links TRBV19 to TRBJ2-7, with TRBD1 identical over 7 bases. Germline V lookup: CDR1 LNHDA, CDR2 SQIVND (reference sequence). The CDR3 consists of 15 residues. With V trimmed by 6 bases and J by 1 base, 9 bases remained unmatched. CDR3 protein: CASRSDRVGSYEQYF. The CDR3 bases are TGTGCCAGTAGGAGCGACAGGGTAGGATCCTACGAGCAGTACTTC.

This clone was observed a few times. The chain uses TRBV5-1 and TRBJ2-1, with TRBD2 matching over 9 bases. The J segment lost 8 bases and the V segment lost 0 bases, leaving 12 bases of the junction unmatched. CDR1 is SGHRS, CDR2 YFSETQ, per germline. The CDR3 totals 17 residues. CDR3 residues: CASSLGPVAGASDEQFF. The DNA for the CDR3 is TGCGCCAGCAGCTTGGGGCCGGTAGCGGGAGCCTCGGATGAGCAGTTCTTC.

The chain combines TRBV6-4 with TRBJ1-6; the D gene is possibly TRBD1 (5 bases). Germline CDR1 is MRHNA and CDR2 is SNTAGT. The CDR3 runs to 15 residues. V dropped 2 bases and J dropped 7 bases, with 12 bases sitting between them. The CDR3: CASSDRAGRNSPLHF. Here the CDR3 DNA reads TGTGCCAGCAGTGACAGGGCAGGGAGGAATTCACCCCTCCACTTT.

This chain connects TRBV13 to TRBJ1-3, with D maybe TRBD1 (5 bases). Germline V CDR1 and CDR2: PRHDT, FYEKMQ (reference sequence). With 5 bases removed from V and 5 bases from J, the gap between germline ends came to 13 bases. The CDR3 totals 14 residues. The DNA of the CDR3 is TGTGCCAGCAGCCCTGGGACGGCCCGAAACACCATATATTTT. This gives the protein CASSPGTARNTIYF.

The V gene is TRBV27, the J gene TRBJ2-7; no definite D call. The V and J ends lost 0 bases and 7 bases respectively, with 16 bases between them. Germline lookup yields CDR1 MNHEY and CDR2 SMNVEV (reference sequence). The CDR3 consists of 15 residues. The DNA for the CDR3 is TGTGCCAGCAGTTTATCCCATATCCTTGTAGCTGAGCAGTACTTC. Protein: CASSLSHILVAEQYF.

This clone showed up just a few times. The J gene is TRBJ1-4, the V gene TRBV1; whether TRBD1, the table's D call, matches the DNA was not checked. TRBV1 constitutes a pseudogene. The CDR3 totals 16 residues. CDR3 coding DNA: TGCACCAGCAGTCAGGGACAGGGTCGGCCTAATGAAAAACTGTTTTTT. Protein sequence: CTSSQGQGRPNEKLFF.

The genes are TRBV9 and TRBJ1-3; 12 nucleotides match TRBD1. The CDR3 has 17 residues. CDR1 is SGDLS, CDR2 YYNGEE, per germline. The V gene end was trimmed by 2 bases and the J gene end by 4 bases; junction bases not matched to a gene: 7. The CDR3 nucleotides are TGTGCCAGCAGCGTGGGACAGGGGGCTTTATCGGGAAACACCATATATTTT. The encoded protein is CASSVGQGALSGNTIYF.

The DNA of the CDR3 is TGTGCCAGCAGCTCCTCGAGACAGGCCTACGAGCAGTACTTC. This codes for CASSSSRQAYEQYF. The rearrangement joins TRBV7-2 to TRBJ2-7; D may be TRBD1 (6 bases). The CDR3 consists of 14 residues. Trimming cost V 4 bases and J 2 bases, with 12 bases left between them. The V gene's germline CDR1 is SGHTA and CDR2 FQGNSA.

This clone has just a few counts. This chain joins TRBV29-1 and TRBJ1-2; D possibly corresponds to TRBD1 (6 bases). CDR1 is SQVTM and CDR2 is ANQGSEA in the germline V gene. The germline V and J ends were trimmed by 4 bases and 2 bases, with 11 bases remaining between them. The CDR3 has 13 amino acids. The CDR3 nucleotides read TGCAGCGTTGGGGCCGGGACAAACTATGGCTACACCTTC. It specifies CSVGAGTNYGYTF. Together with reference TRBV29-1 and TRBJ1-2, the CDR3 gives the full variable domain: SAVISQKPSRDICQRGTSLTIQCQVDSQVTMMFWYRQQPGQSLTLIATANQGSEATYESGFVIDKFPISRPNLTFSTLTVSNMSPEDSSIYLCSVGAGTNYGYTFGSGTRLTVV.

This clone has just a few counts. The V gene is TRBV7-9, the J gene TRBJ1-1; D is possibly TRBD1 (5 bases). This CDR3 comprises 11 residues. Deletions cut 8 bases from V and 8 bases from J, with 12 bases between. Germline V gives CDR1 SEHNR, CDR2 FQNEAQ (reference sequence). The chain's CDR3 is CASCREGEAFF. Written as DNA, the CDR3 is TGTGCCAGCTGCCGAGAGGGGGAAGCTTTCTTT.